This T cell receptor (beta chain) is drawn from a study of blood T cells in healthy people across ages. The length of the CDR3 is 15 residues. V was cut by 0 bases and J by 0 bases, with 9 bases left in between. From germline, CDR1 is SGHRS and CDR2 YFSETQ. Together with a sample-barcoded 5' primer, a J-beta primer mix was included in a second PCR lasting roughly 6 to 12 cycles. TCRdb independently ran MiXCR on the 5' RACE reads; one entry per CDR3 protein. Here the sample spans about 570,000 distinct CDR3 sequences, 27% being singletons. The source is a woman between 70 and 85 years old in good health. This chain joins TRBV5-1 and TRBJ1-1; D is uncertain. Sequenced material: blood. CDR3 bases: TGCGCCAGCAGCTTGGCCGGAAGTCTGAACACTGAAGCTTTCTTT. Amino acid sequence: CASSLAGSLNTEAFF.